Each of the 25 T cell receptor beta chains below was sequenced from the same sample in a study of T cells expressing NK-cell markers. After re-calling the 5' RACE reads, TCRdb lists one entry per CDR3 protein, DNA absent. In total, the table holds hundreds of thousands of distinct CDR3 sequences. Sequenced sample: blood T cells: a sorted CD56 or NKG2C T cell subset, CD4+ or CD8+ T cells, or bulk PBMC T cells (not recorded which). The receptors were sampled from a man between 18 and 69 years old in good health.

The CDR3 sequence: CASSRSGETRYF. The chain couples TRBV3-1 to TRBJ2-7; TCRdb designates TRBD2, a call that cannot be tested without DNA. CDR1 and CDR2 (germline): LGHDT, YNNKEL (reference sequence). The CDR3 sequence is 12 residues long.

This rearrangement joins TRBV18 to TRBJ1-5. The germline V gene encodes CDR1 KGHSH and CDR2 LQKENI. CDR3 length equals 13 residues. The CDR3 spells CASSPLDYQPQHF.

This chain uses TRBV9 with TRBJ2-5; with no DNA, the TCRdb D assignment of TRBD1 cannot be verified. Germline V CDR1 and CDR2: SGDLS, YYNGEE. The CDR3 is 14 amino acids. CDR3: CASSVGRGQETQYF.

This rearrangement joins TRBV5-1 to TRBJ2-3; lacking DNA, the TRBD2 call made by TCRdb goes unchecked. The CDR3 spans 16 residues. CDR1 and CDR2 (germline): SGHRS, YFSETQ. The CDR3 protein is CASSLGTSGSTDTQYF.

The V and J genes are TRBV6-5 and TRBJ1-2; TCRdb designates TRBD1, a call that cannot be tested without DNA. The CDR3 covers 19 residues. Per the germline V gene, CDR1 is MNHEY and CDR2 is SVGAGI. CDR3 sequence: CASSYSTPPPGQLNYGYTF.

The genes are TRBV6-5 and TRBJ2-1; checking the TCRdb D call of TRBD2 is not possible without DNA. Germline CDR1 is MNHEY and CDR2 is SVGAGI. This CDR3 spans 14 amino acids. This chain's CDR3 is CASSYGTGYNEQFF.

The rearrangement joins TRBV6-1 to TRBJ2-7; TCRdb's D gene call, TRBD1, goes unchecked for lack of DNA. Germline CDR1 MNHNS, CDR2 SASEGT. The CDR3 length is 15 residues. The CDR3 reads CASSSTTVRQGEQYF.

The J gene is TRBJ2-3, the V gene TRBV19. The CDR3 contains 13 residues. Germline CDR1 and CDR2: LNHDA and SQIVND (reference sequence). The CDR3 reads CASSKEIADTQYF.

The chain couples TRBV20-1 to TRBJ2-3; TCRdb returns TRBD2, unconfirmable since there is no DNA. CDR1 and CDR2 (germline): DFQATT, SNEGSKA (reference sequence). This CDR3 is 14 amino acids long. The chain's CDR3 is CSASGTSSLDTQYF.

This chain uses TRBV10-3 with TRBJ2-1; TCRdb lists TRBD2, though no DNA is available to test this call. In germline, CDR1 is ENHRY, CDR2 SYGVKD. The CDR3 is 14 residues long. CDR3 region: CANAGTSGGNEQFF.

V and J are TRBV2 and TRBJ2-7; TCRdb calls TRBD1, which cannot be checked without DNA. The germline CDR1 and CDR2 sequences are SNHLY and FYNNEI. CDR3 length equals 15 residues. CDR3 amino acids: CASSDRGLTTYEQYF.

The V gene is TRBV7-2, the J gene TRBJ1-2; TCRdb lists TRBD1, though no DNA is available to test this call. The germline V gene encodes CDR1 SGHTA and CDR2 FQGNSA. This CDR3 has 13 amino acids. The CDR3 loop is CASTPSQNYGYTF.

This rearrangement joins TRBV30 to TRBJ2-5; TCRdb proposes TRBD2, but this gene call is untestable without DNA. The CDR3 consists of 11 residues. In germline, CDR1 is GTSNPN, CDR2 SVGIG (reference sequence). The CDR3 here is CAWSSWTTQYF.

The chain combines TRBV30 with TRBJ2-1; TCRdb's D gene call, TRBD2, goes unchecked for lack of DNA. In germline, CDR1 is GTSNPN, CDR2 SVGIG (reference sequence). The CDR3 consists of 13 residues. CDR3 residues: CAWWTSGNNEQFF.

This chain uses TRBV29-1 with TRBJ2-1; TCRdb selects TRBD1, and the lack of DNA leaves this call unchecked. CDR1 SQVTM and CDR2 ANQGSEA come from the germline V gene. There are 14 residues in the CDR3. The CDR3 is CSKIGTGFYNEQFF.

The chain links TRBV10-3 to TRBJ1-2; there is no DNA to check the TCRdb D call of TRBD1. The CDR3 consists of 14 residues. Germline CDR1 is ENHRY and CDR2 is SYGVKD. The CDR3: CAVWTGGAFYGYTF.

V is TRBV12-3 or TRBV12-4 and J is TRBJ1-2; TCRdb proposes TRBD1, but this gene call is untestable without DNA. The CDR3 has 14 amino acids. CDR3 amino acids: CASSFFRGRGGYTF.

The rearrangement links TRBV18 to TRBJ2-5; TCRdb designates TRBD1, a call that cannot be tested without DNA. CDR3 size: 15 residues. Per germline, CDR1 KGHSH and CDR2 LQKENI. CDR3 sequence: CASSPLRGLRETQYF.

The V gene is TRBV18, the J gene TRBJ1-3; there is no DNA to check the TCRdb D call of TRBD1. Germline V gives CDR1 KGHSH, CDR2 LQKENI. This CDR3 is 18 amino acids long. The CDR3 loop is CASSPTIRRRDSGNTIYF.

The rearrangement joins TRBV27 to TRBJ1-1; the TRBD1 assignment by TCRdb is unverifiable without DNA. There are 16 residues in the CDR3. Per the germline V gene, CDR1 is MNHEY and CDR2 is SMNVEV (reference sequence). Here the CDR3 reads CASSYHPGGRRTEAFF.

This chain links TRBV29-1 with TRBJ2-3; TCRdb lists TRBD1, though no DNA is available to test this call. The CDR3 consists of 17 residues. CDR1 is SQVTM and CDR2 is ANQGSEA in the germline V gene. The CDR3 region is CSGRDRRAGGLGDTQYF.

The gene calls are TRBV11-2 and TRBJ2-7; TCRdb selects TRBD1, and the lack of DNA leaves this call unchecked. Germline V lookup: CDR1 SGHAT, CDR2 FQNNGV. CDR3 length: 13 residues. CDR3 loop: CASSRSSGYEQYF.

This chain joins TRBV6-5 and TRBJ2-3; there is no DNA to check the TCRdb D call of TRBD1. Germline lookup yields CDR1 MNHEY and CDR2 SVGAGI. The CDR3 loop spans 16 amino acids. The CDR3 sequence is CASSYSRGGVGDTQYF.

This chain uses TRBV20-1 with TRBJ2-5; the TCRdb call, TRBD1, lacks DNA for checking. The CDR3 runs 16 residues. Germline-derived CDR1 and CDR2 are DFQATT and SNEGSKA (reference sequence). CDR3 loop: CSANSRHREHQETQYF.

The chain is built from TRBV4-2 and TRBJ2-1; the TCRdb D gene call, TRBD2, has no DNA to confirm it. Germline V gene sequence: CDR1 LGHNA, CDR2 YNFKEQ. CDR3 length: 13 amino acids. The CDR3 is CASSQDSGSPEFF.